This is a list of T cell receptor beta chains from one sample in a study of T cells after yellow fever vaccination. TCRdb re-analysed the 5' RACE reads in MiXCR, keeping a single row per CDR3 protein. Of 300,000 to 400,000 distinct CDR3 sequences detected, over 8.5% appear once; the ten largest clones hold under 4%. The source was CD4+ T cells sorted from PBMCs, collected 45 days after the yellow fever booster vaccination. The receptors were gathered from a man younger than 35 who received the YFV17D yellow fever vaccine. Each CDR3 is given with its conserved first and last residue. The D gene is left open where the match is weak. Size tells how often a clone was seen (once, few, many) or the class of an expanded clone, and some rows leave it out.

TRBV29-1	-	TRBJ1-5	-	CSVGPGPKAPQHF	TGCAGCGTCGGCCCGGGCCCGAAGGCGCCCCAGCATTTT
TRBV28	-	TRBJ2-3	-	CASSSSGTSTDTQYF	TGTGCCAGCAGTTCCTCCGGGACCTCCACAGATACGCAGTATTTT
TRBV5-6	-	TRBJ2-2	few	CASSLGPERGGELFF	TGTGCCAGCAGCTTAGGCCCCGAAAGGGGTGGGGAGCTGTTTTTT
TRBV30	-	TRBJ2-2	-	CAWSEANTGELFF	TGTGCCTGGAGTGAGGCGAACACCGGGGAGCTGTTTTTT
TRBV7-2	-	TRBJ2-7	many	CASSSGRGYEQYF	TGTGCCAGCAGCTCGGGACGGGGGTACGAGCAGTACTTC
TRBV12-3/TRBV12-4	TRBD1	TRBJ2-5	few	CASSLEQGREETQYF	TGTGCCAGCAGTTTAGAACAGGGGCGCGAAGAGACCCAGTACTTC
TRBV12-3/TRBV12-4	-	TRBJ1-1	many	CASSSTGRTEAFF	TGTGCCAGCAGTTCCACAGGGAGGACTGAAGCTTTCTTT
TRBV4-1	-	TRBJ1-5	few	CASSQGTLAGPRYSNQPQHF	TGCGCCAGCAGCCAAGGAACCCTAGCCGGCCCACGGTATAGCAATCAGCCCCAGCATTTT
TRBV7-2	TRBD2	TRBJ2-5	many	CASSLALTSGTQETQYF	TGTGCCAGCAGCTTAGCGTTGACTAGCGGAACCCAAGAGACCCAGTACTTC
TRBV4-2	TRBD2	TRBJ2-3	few	CASSLGRGGAGTDTQYF	TGTGCCAGCAGCCTGGGCCGCGGGGGGGCGGGCACAGATACGCAGTATTTT
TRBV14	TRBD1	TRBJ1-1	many	CASSQVDLQGKGNTEAFF	TGTGCCAGCAGCCAAGTCGATTTACAGGGGAAGGGGAACACTGAAGCTTTCTTT
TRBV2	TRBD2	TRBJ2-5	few	CASSSSGGIQETQYF	TGTGCCAGCAGTTCTAGCGGGGGGATCCAAGAGACCCAGTACTTC
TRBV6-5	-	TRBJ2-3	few	CASSPFGRVRTDTQYF	TGTGCCAGCAGTCCCTTCGGCAGGGTCCGGACAGATACGCAGTATTTT
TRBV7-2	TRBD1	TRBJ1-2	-	CASSSGFRGRGYTF	TGTGCCAGCAGTTCCGGATTTAGGGGGCGGGGCTACACCTTC
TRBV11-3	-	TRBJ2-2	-	CASSTYGELFF	TGTGCCAGCAGTACCTACGGGGAGCTGTTTTTT
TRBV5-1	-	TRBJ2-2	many	CASSLARTGELFF	TGTGCTAGCAGCTTAGCCCGCACCGGGGAGCTGTTTTTT
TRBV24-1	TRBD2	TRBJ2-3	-	CATRAQRGASDTQYF	TGTGCCACCAGGGCCCAGCGGGGGGCCTCAGATACGCAGTATTTT
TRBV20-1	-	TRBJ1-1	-	CSARDVLATEAFF	TGCAGTGCTAGAGATGTTTTGGCCACTGAAGCTTTCTTT
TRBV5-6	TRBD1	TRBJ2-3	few	CASTRDRGTDTQYF	TGTGCCAGCACCAGGGACAGGGGTACAGATACGCAGTATTTT
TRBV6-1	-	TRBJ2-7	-	CASSELDRLSYEQYF	TGTGCCAGCAGTGAACTGGACAGACTCTCCTACGAGCAGTACTTC
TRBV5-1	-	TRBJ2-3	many	CASSPRNSDTQYF	TGCGCCAGCAGCCCGAGGAACTCAGATACGCAGTATTTT
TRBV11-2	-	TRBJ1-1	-	CASTSREGGGNTEAFF	TGTGCCAGCACGTCCCGGGAGGGCGGGGGGAACACTGAAGCTTTCTTT
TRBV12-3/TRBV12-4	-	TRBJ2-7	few	CASSSWQGLEEQYF	TGTGCCAGCAGTTCTTGGCAGGGCTTGGAGGAGCAGTACTTC